This T cell receptor (beta chain) comes out of a study of blood T cell repertoires in COVID-19. Study at large: Italy, Spain and the United States were the sources of the convalescent and acute COVID-19 samples. The cDNA or gDNA used as material had been derived from T cells, B-cell-depleted T cells, or PBMCs.

The length of the CDR3 is 14 residues. V lost 3 bases to trimming and J lost 5 bases, with 12 bases between them. Per germline, CDR1 KGHSH and CDR2 LQKENI. This clone was seen only a few times. Original handling: From reference gene primer amplification, estimates of nucleated cell counts were derived. Data came from immunoSEQ multiplex PCR; TCRdb stores just in-frame clones and leaves some out. V and J calls and clone size are copied from that table; D and trimming were computed from the DNA. This table has around 210,000 clones, around 80% appearing once. The sequence was obtained from a human donor in a cohort sampled during active COVID-19. This chain joins TRBV18 and TRBJ2-3; maybe TRBD2 (6 bases). Specimen: peripheral blood. CDR3 sequence (DNA): TGTGCCAGCTCACCCGTCCCCGGGGGAGATACGCAGTATTTT. As protein: CASSPVPGGDTQYF. The complete variable domain, with remaining parts taken from reference TRBV18 and TRBJ2-3, reads NAGVMQNPRHLVRRRGQEARLRCSPMKGHSHVYWYRQLPEEGLKFMVYLQKENIIDESGMPKERFSAEFPKEGPSILRIQQVVRGDSAAYFCASSPVPGGDTQYFGPGTRLTVL.